This passage covers 14 T cell receptor beta chains from one sample sequenced in a study of somatic mutations in cytotoxic T cells in rheumatoid arthritis. TCRdb keeps only in-frame clones here, not all; method: immunoSEQ multiplex PCR. This sample carries around 15,000 clones, 75% to 85% of them seen once, and the ten largest clones take around 21%. Sequenced: CD8+ T cells sorted from blood. The receptors were gathered from an adult with rheumatoid arthritis.

The V and J genes are TRBV19 and TRBJ2-1; D is perhaps TRBD2 (5 bases). The CDR3 is made up of 12 amino acids. Per the germline V gene, CDR1 is LNHDA and CDR2 is SQIVND (reference sequence). V dropped 8 bases and J dropped 5 bases, with 10 bases sitting between them. CDR3 in DNA: TGTGCCAGTCGGACTGGAAACAATGAGCAGTTCTTC. Translated: CASRTGNNEQFF.

V and J are TRBV11-3 and TRBJ2-7; perhaps TRBD2 as D (6 bases). Germline V gene data show CDR1 as SGHNT and CDR2 as YENEEA. V was clipped by 3 bases and J by 4 bases, with 13 bases between them. There are 14 residues in the CDR3. CDR3 loop: CASSFPPREYEQYF. The CDR3 bases are TGTGCCAGCAGCTTCCCCCCCCGGGAGTACGAGCAGTACTTC.

This chain joins TRBV29-1 and TRBJ2-3; 9 nucleotides agree with TRBD2. The trim removed 5 bases at V and 0 bases at J, leaving 9 bases unmatched. Germline lookup yields CDR1 SQVTM and CDR2 ANQGSEA. The CDR3 length is 16 residues. CDR3 sequence: CSVYYLAGTSTDTQYF. The DNA for the CDR3 is TGCAGCGTTTACTACCTAGCGGGAACTAGCACAGATACGCAGTATTTT.

J is TRBJ2-1 and V is TRBV2, with TRBD2 identical over 9 bases. V trimming: 5 bases; J trimming: 5 bases; junction bases outside the gene matches: 10. CDR3 length: 16 residues. Germline CDR1 reads SNHLY; CDR2 reads FYNNEI. The CDR3 region has the DNA TGTGCCAGCAGTTTCCGACTAGCGGATACCAACAATGAGCAGTTCTTC. It is translated as CASSFRLADTNNEQFF.

This rearrangement joins TRBV9 to TRBJ2-2, with 8 bases lining up with TRBD1. The V gene's germline CDR1 is SGDLS and CDR2 YYNGEE. The CDR3 runs 15 residues. V was pared by 0 bases and J by 6 bases, with 4 bases of the junction left unmatched. The DNA for the CDR3 is TGTGCCAGCAGCGTAGATCGGACAGGGTCCGGGGAGCTGTTTTTT. This encodes CASSVDRTGSGELFF.

This clone has just one count. The CDR3 DNA sequence: TGCGCCAGCAGCCAGGACCTAGTTCTTCGTGACACCGGGGAGCTGTTTTTT. This gives the protein CASSQDLVLRDTGELFF. The V call is TRBV4-3, the J call TRBJ2-2; D not certain. The germline V gene encodes CDR1 LGHNA and CDR2 YSLEER. CDR3 length: 17 amino acids. Trimming took off 3 bases at V and 3 bases at J, with 17 bases between the two ends.

The chain is built from TRBV12-5 and TRBJ1-1; possibly TRBD1 for D (5 bases). The germline gives CDR1 LGHNT, CDR2 FRNRAP. This CDR3 comprises 14 residues. V was trimmed by 5 bases and J by 3 bases, leaving 13 bases between them. The DNA of the CDR3 is TGTGCTAGTGGTCCCGGCCTAGGGGACACTGAAGCTTTCTTT. Translating it yields CASGPGLGDTEAFF. The complete variable domain, with remaining parts taken from reference TRBV12-5 and TRBJ1-1, reads DARVTQTPRHKVTEMGQEVTMRCQPILGHNTVFWYRQTMMQGLELLAYFRNRAPLDDSGMPKDRFSAEMPDATLATLKIQPSEPRDSAVYFCASGPGLGDTEAFFGQGTRLTVV.

V and J are TRBV27 and TRBJ1-5, with 9 bases aligning to TRBD1. The CDR3 runs 16 residues. The ends lost 10 bases at V and 6 bases at J; junction bases unmatched: 16. The germline CDR1 and CDR2 sequences are MNHEY and SMNVEV (reference sequence). CDR3 nucleotides: TGTGCCATTTCGCCCGATCCCACAGGGGGCTTTCAGCCCCAGCATTTT. Its translation is CAISPDPTGGFQPQHF.

V and J are TRBV4-2 and TRBJ2-4; D is undetermined. Germline CDR1 LGHNA, CDR2 YNFKEQ. V shed 0 bases and J shed 6 bases, with 21 bases lying between them. This CDR3 has 18 amino acids. CDR3 coding DNA: TGTGCCAGCAGCCAAGAGAATATGGGTAGCTTGAATACAAACATTCAGTACTTC. This gives the protein CASSQENMGSLNTNIQYF.

This clone was counted between two and nine times. In nucleotides, the CDR3 is TGTGCCAGCAGGTTCGGGGGAGGCACCGGGGAGCTGTTTTTT. It translates to CASRFGGGTGELFF. The genes are TRBV6-5 and TRBJ2-2, with D maybe TRBD2 (6 bases). The V gene lost 6 bases and the J gene lost 4 bases, with 12 bases spanning the gap. CDR1 MNHEY and CDR2 SVGAGI come from the germline V gene. The CDR3 contains 14 residues.

This clone occurred once. This rearrangement joins TRBV7-3 to TRBJ1-1, with D maybe TRBD1 (6 bases). The V gene lost 4 bases and the J gene lost 1 base, with 10 bases spanning the gap. Germline V gene lookup returns CDR1 SGHTA and CDR2 FQGTGA. This CDR3 region has 14 residues. DNA for the CDR3: TGTGCCAGCAGCTCTCAGGGGCCGAACACTGAAGCTTTCTTT. Translation gives CASSSQGPNTEAFF.

The chain links TRBV7-9 to TRBJ2-3; D remains unclear. Per germline, CDR1 SEHNR and CDR2 FQNEAQ (reference sequence). The CDR3 runs to 15 residues. The ends were cut back, 5 bases at V and 3 bases at J, with 15 bases in the middle. The CDR3, as DNA: TGTGCCAGCAGCACATGGGTACAGAATACAGATACGCAGTATTTT. Encoded protein: CASSTWVQNTDTQYF. The full variable domain, with the rest looked up from reference TRBV7-9 and TRBJ2-3, is DTGVSQNPRHKITKRGQNVTFRCDPISEHNRLYWYRQTLGQGPEFLTYFQNEAQLEKSRLLSDRFSAERPKGSFSTLEIQRTEQGDSAMYLCASSTWVQNTDTQYFGPGTRLTVL.

The chain uses TRBV7-3 and TRBJ1-1; 7 bases are a match to TRBD1. V was clipped by 5 bases and J by 4 bases; unmatched bases: 10. The CDR3 sequence is 15 residues long. Germline CDR1 and CDR2: SGHTA and FQGTGA. The CDR3 DNA is TGTGCCAGCAGCATAAACAGGGGAACGTTCACTGAAGCTTTCTTT. Residues: CASSINRGTFTEAFF.

The V call is TRBV7-9, the J call TRBJ2-1; 10 positions match TRBD2. This CDR3 spans 16 amino acids. The V segment lost 4 bases and the J segment 5 bases; nucleotides outside the gene matches: 8. The germline gives CDR1 SEHNR, CDR2 FQNEAQ (reference sequence). CDR3 sequence: CASSWSSGSGDNEQFF. The CDR3 coding sequence is TGTGCCAGCAGCTGGTCTAGCGGGAGTGGGGACAATGAGCAGTTCTTC.